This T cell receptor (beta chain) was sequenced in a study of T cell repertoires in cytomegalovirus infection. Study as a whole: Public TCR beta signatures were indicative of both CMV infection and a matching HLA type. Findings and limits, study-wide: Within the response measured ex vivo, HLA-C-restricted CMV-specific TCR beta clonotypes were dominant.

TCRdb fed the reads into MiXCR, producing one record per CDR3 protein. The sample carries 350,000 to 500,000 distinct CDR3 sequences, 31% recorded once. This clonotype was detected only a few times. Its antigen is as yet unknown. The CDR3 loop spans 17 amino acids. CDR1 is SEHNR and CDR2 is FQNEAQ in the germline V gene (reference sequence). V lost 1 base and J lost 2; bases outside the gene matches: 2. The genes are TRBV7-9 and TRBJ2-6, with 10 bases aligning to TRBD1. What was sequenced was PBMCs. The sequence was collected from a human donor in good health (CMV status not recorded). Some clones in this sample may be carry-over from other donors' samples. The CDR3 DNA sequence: TGTGCCAGCAGCTTAGTCGGACAGGGGGCTGGGGCCAACGTCCTGACTTTC. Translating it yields CASSLVGQGAGANVLTF. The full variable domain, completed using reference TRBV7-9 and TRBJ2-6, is DTGVSQNPRHKITKRGQNVTFRCDPISEHNRLYWYRQTLGQGPEFLTYFQNEAQLEKSRLLSDRFSAERPKGSFSTLEIQRTEQGDSAMYLCASSLVGQGAGANVLTFGAGSRLTVL.